The clone carrying this T cell receptor beta chain was recorded many times. Its antigen remains unknown. The data derive from a study of T cells in Graves' hyperthyroidism and ophthalmopathy. Template material for amplifying TCR beta CDR3 regions consisted of RNA transcripts. HTBI primers were employed in a first-round RT-PCR of the TCR CDR3. TCRdb re-analysed the multiplex PCR reads in MiXCR, keeping a single row per CDR3 protein. The table includes tens of thousands of distinct CDR3 sequences, roughly 51% detected once. Study-level points and caveats: The authors' 13 V-J model separated ophthalmopathy from stable hyperthyroidism.

Researchers defined stable Graves' hyperthyroidism as no ophthalmopathy progression within 18 months. J gave up 7 bases and V 5 bases, and 6 bases lay outside the gene matches. CDR1 and CDR2 from the germline V gene are SGHTA and FQGNSA. The CDR3 is made up of 14 amino acids. Specimen: peripheral blood or thyroid tissue (not recorded which). J is TRBJ1-2 and V is TRBV7-2; 11 nucleotides match TRBD1. The receptor was isolated from a man between 18 and 29 years old with Graves' hyperthyroidism. CDR3: CASSNPGTGGGYTF. Written as DNA, the CDR3 is TGTGCCAGCAGCAACCCCGGGACAGGGGGTGGCTACACCTTC.